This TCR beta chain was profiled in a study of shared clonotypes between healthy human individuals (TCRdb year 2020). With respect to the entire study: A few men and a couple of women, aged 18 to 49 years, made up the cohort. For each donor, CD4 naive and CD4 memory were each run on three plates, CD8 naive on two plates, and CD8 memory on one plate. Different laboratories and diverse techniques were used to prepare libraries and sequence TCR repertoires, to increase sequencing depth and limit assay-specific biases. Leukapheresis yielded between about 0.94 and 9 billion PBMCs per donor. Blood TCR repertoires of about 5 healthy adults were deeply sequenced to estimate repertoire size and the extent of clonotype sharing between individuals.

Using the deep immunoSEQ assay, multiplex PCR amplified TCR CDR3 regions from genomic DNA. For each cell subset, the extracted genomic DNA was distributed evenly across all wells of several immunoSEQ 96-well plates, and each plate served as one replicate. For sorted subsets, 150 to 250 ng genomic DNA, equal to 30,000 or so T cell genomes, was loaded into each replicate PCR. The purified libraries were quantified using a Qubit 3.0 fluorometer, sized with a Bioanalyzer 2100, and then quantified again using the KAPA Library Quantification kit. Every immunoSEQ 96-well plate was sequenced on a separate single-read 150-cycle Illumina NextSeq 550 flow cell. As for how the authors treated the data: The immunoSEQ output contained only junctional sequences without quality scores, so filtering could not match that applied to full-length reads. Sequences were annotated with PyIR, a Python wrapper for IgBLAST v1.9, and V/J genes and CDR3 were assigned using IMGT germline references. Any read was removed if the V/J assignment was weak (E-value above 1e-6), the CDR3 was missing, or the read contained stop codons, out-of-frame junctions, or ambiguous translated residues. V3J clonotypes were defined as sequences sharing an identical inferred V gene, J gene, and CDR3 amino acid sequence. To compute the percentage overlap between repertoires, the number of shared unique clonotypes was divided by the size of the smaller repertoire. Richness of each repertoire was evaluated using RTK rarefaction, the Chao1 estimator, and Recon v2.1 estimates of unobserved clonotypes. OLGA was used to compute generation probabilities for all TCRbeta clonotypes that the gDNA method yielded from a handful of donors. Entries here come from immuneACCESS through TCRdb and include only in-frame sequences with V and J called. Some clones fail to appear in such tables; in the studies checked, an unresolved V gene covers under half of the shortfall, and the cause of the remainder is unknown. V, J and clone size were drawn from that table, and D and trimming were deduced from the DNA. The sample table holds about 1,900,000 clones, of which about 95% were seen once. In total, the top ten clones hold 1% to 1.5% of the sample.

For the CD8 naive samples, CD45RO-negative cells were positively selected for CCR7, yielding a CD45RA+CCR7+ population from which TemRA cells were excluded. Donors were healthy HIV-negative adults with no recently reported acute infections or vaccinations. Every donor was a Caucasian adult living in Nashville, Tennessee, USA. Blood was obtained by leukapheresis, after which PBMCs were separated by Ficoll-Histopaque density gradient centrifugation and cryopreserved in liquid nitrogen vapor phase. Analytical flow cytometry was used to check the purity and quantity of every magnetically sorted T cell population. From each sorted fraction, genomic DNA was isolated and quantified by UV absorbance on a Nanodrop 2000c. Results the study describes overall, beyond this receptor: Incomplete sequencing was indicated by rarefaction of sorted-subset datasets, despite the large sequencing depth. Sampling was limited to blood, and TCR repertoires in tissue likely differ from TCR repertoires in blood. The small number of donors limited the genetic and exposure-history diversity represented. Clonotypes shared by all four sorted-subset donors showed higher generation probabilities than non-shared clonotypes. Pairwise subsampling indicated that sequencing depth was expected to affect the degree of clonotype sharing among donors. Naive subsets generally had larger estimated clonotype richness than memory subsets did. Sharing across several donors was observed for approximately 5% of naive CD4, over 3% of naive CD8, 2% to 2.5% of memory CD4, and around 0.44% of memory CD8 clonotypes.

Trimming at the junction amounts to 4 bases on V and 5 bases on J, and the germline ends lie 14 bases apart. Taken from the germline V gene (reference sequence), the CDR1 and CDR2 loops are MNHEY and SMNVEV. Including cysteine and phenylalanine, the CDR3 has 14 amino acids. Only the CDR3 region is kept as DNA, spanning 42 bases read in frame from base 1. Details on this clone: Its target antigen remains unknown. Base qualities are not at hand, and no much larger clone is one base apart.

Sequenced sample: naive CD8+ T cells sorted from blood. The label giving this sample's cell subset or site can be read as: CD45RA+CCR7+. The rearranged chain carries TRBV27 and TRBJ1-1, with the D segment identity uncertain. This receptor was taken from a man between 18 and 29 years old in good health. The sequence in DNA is TGTGCCAGCAGTTACGGACCAAGCGGGACTGAAGCTTTCTTT. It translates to CASSYGPSGTEAFF.